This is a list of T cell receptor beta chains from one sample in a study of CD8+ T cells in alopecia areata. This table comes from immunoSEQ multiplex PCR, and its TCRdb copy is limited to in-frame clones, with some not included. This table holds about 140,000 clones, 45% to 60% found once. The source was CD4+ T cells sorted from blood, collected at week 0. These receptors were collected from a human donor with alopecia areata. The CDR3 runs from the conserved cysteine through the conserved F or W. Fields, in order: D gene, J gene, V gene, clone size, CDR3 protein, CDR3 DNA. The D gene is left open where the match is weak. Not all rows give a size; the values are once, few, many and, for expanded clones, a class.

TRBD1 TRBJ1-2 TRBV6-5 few CASKEQGASYGYTF TGTGCCAGCAAGGAACAGGGGGCAAGCTATGGCTACACCTTC
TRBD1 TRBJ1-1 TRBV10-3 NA CAISTGQGGTEAFF TGTGCCATCAGTACCGGACAGGGGGGGACTGAAGCTTTCTTT
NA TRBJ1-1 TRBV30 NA CAWAANTEAFF TGTGCCTGGGCGGCGAACACTGAAGCTTTCTTT
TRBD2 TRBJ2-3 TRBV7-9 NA CASSLGQRGPTDTQYF TGTGCCAGCAGCTTAGGCCAGCGGGGCCCCACAGATACGCAGTATTTT
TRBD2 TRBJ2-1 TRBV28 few CASSLGLAGLNEQFF TGTGCCAGCAGTTTGGGTCTAGCGGGCCTCAATGAGCAGTTCTTC
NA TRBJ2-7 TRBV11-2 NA CASSLSIARAPGEQYF TGTGCCAGCAGCTTAAGTATAGCGCGGGCCCCCGGGGAGCAGTACTTC
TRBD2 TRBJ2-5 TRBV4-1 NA CASSEPGGETQYF TGCGCCAGCAGCGAACCGGGGGGAGAGACCCAGTACTTC
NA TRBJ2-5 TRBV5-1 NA CASSEVGWSETQYF TGCGCCAGCAGCGAGGTAGGGTGGTCGGAGACCCAGTACTTC
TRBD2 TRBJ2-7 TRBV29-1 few CSVESGTSGKSYEQYF TGCAGCGTTGAATCCGGGACTAGCGGGAAGTCCTACGAGCAGTACTTC
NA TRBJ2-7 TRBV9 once CASSVVIRARDEQYF TGTGCCAGCAGCGTAGTAATTAGGGCGAGGGACGAGCAGTACTTC
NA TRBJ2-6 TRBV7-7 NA CASSPDVPGSGANVLTF TGTGCTAGCAGTCCGGACGTACCTGGCTCTGGGGCCAACGTCCTGACTTTC
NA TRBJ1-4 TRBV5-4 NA CASSLRDGVEKLFF TGTGCCAGCAGCCTGAGGGACGGCGTGGAAAAACTGTTTTTT
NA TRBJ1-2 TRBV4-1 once CASSQGSRDGYTF TGCGCCAGCAGCCAAGGGTCCAGGGACGGGTACACCTTC
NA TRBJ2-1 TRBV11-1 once CASSRGGTHNEQFF TGTGCCAGCAGCCGAGGGGGAACCCACAATGAGCAGTTCTTC
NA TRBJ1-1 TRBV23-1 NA CASSWTNTEAFF TGCGCCAGCAGTTGGACGAACACTGAAGCTTTCTTT
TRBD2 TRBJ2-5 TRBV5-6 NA CASSLGLAGVRETQYF TGTGCCAGCAGCTTGGGACTAGCGGGAGTCCGAGAGACCCAGTACTTC
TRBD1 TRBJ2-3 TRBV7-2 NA CASSRQGAINTQYF TGTGCCAGCAGCAGACAGGGGGCAATAAATACGCAGTATTTT
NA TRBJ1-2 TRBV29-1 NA CSGETGGYGYTF TGCAGCGGGGAGACAGGCGGCTATGGCTACACCTTC
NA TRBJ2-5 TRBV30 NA CAWTPPRLQETQYF TGTGCCTGGACACCCCCTAGGCTCCAAGAGACCCAGTACTTC
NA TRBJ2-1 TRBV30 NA CAWSVGRGPYNEQFF TGTGCCTGGAGTGTAGGTAGGGGTCCCTACAATGAGCAGTTCTTC
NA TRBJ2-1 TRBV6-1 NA CASSDGGRSPYNEQFF TGTGCCAGCAGTGATGGGGGGCGCTCCCCATACAATGAGCAGTTCTTC
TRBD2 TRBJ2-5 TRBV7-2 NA CASSPVAGVGETQYF TGTGCCAGCAGCCCGGTAGCGGGAGTGGGAGAGACCCAGTACTTC
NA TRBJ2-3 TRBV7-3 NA CASSLSGGDTQYF TGTGCCAGCAGCTTATCGGGCGGAGATACGCAGTATTTT
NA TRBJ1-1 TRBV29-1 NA CSVRPGNTEAFF TGCAGCGTTCGGCCGGGGAACACTGAAGCTTTCTTT
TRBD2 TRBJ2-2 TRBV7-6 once CASSSPRGLAGAGELFF TGTGCCAGCAGCTCTCCCAGGGGACTAGCAGGCGCCGGGGAGCTGTTTTTT
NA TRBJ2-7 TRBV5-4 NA CASSFSGGKGEQYF TGTGCCAGCAGCTTTTCGGGCGGGAAGGGCGAGCAGTACTTC
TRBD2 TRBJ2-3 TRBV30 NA CAWSGLAGADTQYF TGTGCCTGGAGTGGTCTAGCGGGAGCAGATACGCAGTATTTT
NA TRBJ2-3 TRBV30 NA CAWTSRDTQYF TGTGCCTGGACCTCAAGGGATACGCAGTATTTT
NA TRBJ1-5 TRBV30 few CAWDEDTRNQPQHF TGTGCCTGGGATGAGGACACCCGCAATCAGCCCCAGCATTTT
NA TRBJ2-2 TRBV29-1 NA CSVRGAANTGELFF TGCAGCGTCCGCGGAGCAGCGAACACCGGGGAGCTGTTTTTT
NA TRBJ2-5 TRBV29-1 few CSAQGGQETQYF TGCAGCGCTCAGGGGGGGCAAGAGACCCAGTACTTC
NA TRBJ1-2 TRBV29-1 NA CSVEFLRNGYTF TGCAGCGTTGAGTTTCTCAGGAACGGCTACACCTTC
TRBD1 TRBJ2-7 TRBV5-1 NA CASLPGGGEREQYF TGCGCCAGCCTCCCAGGGGGCGGGGAGAGGGAGCAGTACTTC
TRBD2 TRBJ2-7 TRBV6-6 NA CASSNGLGGRIEQYF TGTGCCAGCAGTAATGGGTTAGGCGGGAGAATCGAGCAGTACTTC
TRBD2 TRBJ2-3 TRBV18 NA CASSPPGGRPTDTQYF TGTGCCAGCTCCCCGCCAGGCGGGAGACCCACCGATACGCAGTATTTT
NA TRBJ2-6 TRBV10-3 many CAISGASSGANVLTF TGTGCCATCAGTGGCGCCTCCTCTGGGGCCAACGTCCTGACTTTC
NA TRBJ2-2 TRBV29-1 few CSVDRRLAGELFF TGCAGCGTTGATCGGCGGCTGGCCGGGGAGCTGTTTTTT
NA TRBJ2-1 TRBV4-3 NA CASSQDFRGYNEQFF TGCGCCAGCAGCCAAGATTTTCGCGGCTACAATGAGCAGTTCTTC
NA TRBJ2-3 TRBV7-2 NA CASSLGRDTQYF TGTGCCAGCAGCTTAGGGCGGGATACGCAGTATTTT
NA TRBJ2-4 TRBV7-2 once CASSPQAGAKNIQYF TGTGCCAGCAGCCCTCAAGCGGGAGCCAAAAACATTCAGTACTTC
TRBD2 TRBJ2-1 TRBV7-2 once CASTVGLSLNNEQFF TGTGCCAGCACCGTGGGACTATCCTTGAACAATGAGCAGTTCTTC
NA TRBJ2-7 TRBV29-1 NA CSVGTIETVSYEQYF TGCAGCGTTGGTACCATCGAGACAGTCTCCTACGAGCAGTACTTC